The 15 T cell receptor beta chains listed next were all sequenced from one sample in a study of vaccination effects on CD4 cells after COVID-19. The repertoire was sequenced with immunoSEQ multiplex PCR; TCRdb's copy has only in-frame clones and lacks some. The table includes 24,000 or so clones, 69% detected once. ViraFEST assay sequencing came after antigen-specific CD4+ T cells were expanded with viral peptide pools. Having been cultured for roughly 10 days, the cells underwent CD4+ T cell isolation. The person was diagnosed with PCR-confirmed SARS-CoV-2 infection between March and December 2020. Their target antigens are unknown. The sample consisted of CD4+ T cells from PBMCs cultured with SARS-CoV-2 spike peptides, taken before COVID-19 vaccination. These receptors were collected from a human donor who had a prior SARS-CoV-2 infection.

The table lists this clone with a count of one. The rearrangement joins TRBV18 to TRBJ2-3; TRBD2 matches at 8 bases. The trim removed 4 bases at V and 2 bases at J, leaving 11 bases unmatched. The germline CDR1 and CDR2 sequences are KGHSH and LQKENI. The length of the CDR3 is 17 residues. CDR3 loop: CASSRYSGSLNTDTQYF. CDR3 sequence (DNA): TGTGCCAGCTCACGATACAGCGGGAGTCTTAACACAGATACGCAGTATTTT.

This clone came up once. The chain links TRBV10-2 to TRBJ2-3; 11 nucleotides line up with TRBD2. This CDR3 comprises 16 residues. Germline V gene lookup returns CDR1 WSHSY and CDR2 SAAADI. V trimming: 6 bases; J trimming: 4 bases; junction bases outside the gene matches: 9. The CDR3 DNA reads TGCGCCAGCAGGGTAGCGGGAGGGCCCTCGGCAGATACGCAGTATTTT. Translating gives CASRVAGGPSADTQYF.

This clone was observed a single time. V and J are TRBV9 and TRBJ2-7; D gene uncertain. V was pared by 0 bases and J by 2 bases, with 9 bases between. Looked up from germline, CDR1 is SGDLS and CDR2 is YYNGEE. This CDR3 has 14 amino acids. The CDR3 nucleotides are TGTGCCAGCAGCGTAGGAAGCGTCCCCTACGAGCAGTACTTC. Its protein product is CASSVGSVPYEQYF.

Only a few counts were recorded for this clone. J is TRBJ2-3 and V is TRBV15; D possibly uses TRBD1 or TRBD2 (5 bases each). This CDR3 contains 14 residues. Germline V CDR1 and CDR2: LNHNV, YYDKDF (reference sequence). Trimming shortened V by 1 base and J by 5 bases, and 10 bases separated the two germline ends. The CDR3 region is CATSRAQRGDTQYF. Here the CDR3 DNA reads TGTGCCACCAGCAGAGCCCAGAGGGGAGATACGCAGTATTTT. The full variable domain, completed using reference TRBV15 and TRBJ2-3, is DAMVIQNPRYQVTQFGKPVTLSCSQTLNHNVMYWYQQKSSQAPKLLFHYYDKDFNNEADTPDNFQSRRPNTSFCFLDIRSPGLGDTAMYLCATSRAQRGDTQYFGPGTRLTVL.

CDR3 nucleotides: TGTGCCAGCAGCCGCGGGACTCTCCTCTACGAGCAGTACTTC. Protein: CASSRGTLLYEQYF. V gene TRBV9 combines with J gene TRBJ2-7; TRBD2 is a possible D gene (6 bases). The CDR3 is 14 amino acids. V dropped 4 bases and J dropped 3 bases, with 14 bases sitting between them. Germline CDR1 is SGDLS and CDR2 is YYNGEE.

This clone showed up just a few times. This chain links TRBV7-3 with TRBJ2-1; TRBD1 aligns across 7 bases. The CDR3 spans 14 residues. The V and J ends lost 1 base and 7 bases, in that order; junction bases with no gene match: 4. Germline CDR1 SGHTA, CDR2 FQGTGA. CDR3 sequence reads: CASSLNRGMNEQFF. CDR3 DNA sequence: TGTGCCAGCAGCTTAAACAGGGGAATGAATGAGCAGTTCTTC.

This clone was counted once. This chain connects TRBV10-3 to TRBJ2-7; the D call may be TRBD1 or TRBD2 (6 bases each). The CDR3 has 13 residues. CDR1 ENHRY and CDR2 SYGVKD come from the germline V gene. Between the trimmed V and J ends, which lost 8 bases and 1 base, there was a span of 12 bases. The CDR3 DNA is TGTGCCATCGCGGGACATACATCCTACGAGCAGTACTTC. Translating it yields CAIAGHTSYEQYF.

The rearrangement joins TRBV6-1 to TRBJ2-7; 10 nucleotides line up with TRBD1. The ends lost 4 bases at V and 0 bases at J; junction bases unmatched: 6. CDR3 length equals 16 residues. CDR1 and CDR2 (germline): MNHNS, SASEGT. In DNA, the CDR3 is TGTGCCAGCAGTGCCCAGGGACAGGGGTACTCCTACGAGCAGTACTTC. This translates into CASSAQGQGYSYEQYF.

The V gene is TRBV5-1, the J gene TRBJ2-5; D ambiguous. Germline V lookup: CDR1 SGHRS, CDR2 YFSETQ. This CDR3 comprises 13 residues. V was pared by 2 bases and J by 1 base, with 6 bases between. The CDR3 region is CASSFASQETQYF. The CDR3 bases are TGCGCCAGCAGCTTTGCTAGCCAAGAGACCCAGTACTTC. The full variable domain, with the rest looked up from reference TRBV5-1 and TRBJ2-5, is KAGVTQTPRYLIKTRGQQVTLSCSPISGHRSVSWYQQTPGQGLQFLFEYFSETQRNKGNFPGRFSGRQFSNSRSEMNVSTLELGDSALYLCASSFASQETQYFGPGTRLLVL.

The chain has TRBV7-8 and TRBJ1-1; a possible D gene is TRBD1 (6 bases). Germline V gene lookup returns CDR1 SGHVS and CDR2 FQNEAQ. The CDR3 has 15 residues. Trimming took off 5 bases at V and 6 bases at J, with 19 bases between the two ends. The CDR3 region has the DNA TGTGCCAGCAGCCCACGAAGGGGGGGACGCGCTGAAGCTTTCTTT. It yields the protein CASSPRRGGRAEAFF.

V is TRBV14 and J is TRBJ1-6; TRBD1 matches 7 bases. The CDR3 is made up of 17 amino acids. Germline CDR1 and CDR2: SGHDN and FVKESK. J gave up 5 bases and V 4 bases, and 11 bases lay outside the gene matches. CDR3 in amino acids: CASSLLGLGQNNSPLHF. Here the CDR3 DNA reads TGTGCCAGCAGCCTCTTGGGGTTGGGACAGAATAATTCACCCCTCCACTTT.

This clone was seen a handful of times. The chain is built from TRBV10-3 and TRBJ1-5, with D unresolved. Germline CDR1 is ENHRY and CDR2 is SYGVKD. Trimming took 3 bases from V and 3 from J, leaving 9 bases between them. The CDR3 sequence is 14 residues long. The DNA for the CDR3 is TGTGCCATCAGTGAACAGAACCACAATCAGCCCCAGCATTTT. Protein product: CAISEQNHNQPQHF.

The CDR3 loop reads CASRRYGTVTYEQYF. The CDR3 bases are TGTGCCAGCAGAAGATACGGGACAGTTACCTACGAGCAGTACTTC. The chain links TRBV28 to TRBJ2-7; TRBD1 matches 7 bases. Germline trimming cut 6 bases from V and 2 bases from J; bases unmatched to any gene: 10. The CDR3 is made up of 15 amino acids. Germline V CDR1 and CDR2: MDHEN, SYDVKM.

This clone was seen only once. V is TRBV7-2 and J is TRBJ2-7; 8 bases are a match to TRBD2. CDR1 and CDR2 from the germline V gene are SGHTA and FQGNSA. The CDR3 extends over 16 amino acids. V dropped 6 bases and J dropped 3; count of bases not matched to a gene: 13. The CDR3 DNA follows: TGTGCCAGCAGTTTCCGACTAGCGTCTGTTTTCTACGAGCAGTACTTC. It encodes CASSFRLASVFYEQYF. Variable domain in full (rest from reference TRBV7-2 and TRBJ2-7): GAGVSQSPSNKVTEKGKDVELRCDPISGHTALYWYRQSLGQGLEFLIYFQGNSAPDKSGLPSDRFSAERTGGSVSTLTIQRTQQEDSAVYLCASSFRLASVFYEQYFGPGTRLTVT.

This clone was picked up a small number of times. The genes are TRBV10-3 and TRBJ2-7; 7 positions agree with TRBD1. Germline V CDR1 and CDR2: ENHRY, SYGVKD. Losses at the gene ends were 0 bases for V and 4 bases for J; bases not matched to a gene: 15. The CDR3 runs 18 residues. The CDR3 is CAISESITNTGEIYEQYF. In DNA form, the CDR3 reads TGTGCCATCAGTGAGTCGATAACAAATACAGGGGAAATTTACGAGCAGTACTTC.